The T cell receptor beta chain under discussion was sequenced for a study of T-cell memory formation after mild COVID-19. Worth noting for this clonotype: Its antigen is unidentified.

Study-wide findings and caveats: Second-wave clones peaking on day 37 lacked confirmed SARS-CoV-2 specificity.

The CDR3 length is 14 residues. The germline V gene encodes CDR1 SGHRS and CDR2 YFSETQ. The V and J ends lost 3 bases and 6 bases, in that order; junction bases with no gene match: 7. Using its own MiXCR run on the 5' RACE reads, TCRdb lists one record per CDR3 protein. The sample has roughly 320,000 distinct CDR3 sequences, 28% seen once. Sequenced: PBMCs or a T cell subset sorted from them (not recorded which). The V and J genes are TRBV5-1 and TRBJ2-7, with TRBD1 identical over 9 bases. The TCR comes from an adult woman who had mild COVID-19 (a few samples of this study predate the infection). Cell type and time point are not known. The chain's CDR3 is CASSSPGQGVEQYF. CDR3 bases: TGCGCCAGCAGCTCGCCGGGACAGGGAGTCGAGCAGTACTTC.